This passage covers 21 T cell receptor beta chains from one sample sequenced in a study of CD8 T cells in ankylosing spondylitis. In TCRdb, the 5' RACE reads were re-called with MiXCR into one record per CDR3 protein. The sample consists of about 130,000 distinct CDR3 sequences, roughly 13% of them appearing once. The sequenced sample consisted of blood, either unsorted or a sorted T cell fraction (not recorded which). The receptors here all came from a female donor with ankylosing spondylitis or in good health (not recorded which).

This clonotype was counted a few times. CDR3 nucleotides: TGTGCCAGCATTCTCGGGGGCGCAGGGAACACTGAAGCTTTCTTT. Translated, it gives CASILGGAGNTEAFF. The rearrangement uses TRBV12-3 or TRBV12-4 and TRBJ1-1, with D tentatively TRBD1 (6 bases). The CDR3 is made up of 15 amino acids. V was pared by 7 bases and J by 1 base, with 16 bases between.

This clonotype was observed many times. The CDR3 loop is CASSLTPGAGEQFF. CDR3 nucleotides: TGTGCCAGCAGTTTAACTCCTGGGGCTGGAGAGCAGTTCTTC. The chain combines TRBV12-3 or TRBV12-4 with TRBJ2-1, with D possibly TRBD1 on 5 matching bases. The CDR3 loop spans 14 amino acids. With 2 bases removed from V and 10 bases from J, the gap between germline ends came to 15 bases.

This clonotype was seen a handful of times. This chain joins TRBV30 and TRBJ1-5; 8 bases fit TRBD1. This CDR3 is 15 amino acids long. V gave up 2 bases and J gave up 3 bases; unmatched junction bases: 6. Germline V gene lookup returns CDR1 GTSNPN and CDR2 SVGIG (reference sequence). CDR3 sequence (DNA): TGTGCCTGGAGTCCCCCAGGGGGCTTCAATCAGCCCCAGCATTTT. Translated: CAWSPPGGFNQPQHF.

This clonotype came up a few times. The CDR3 nucleotides are TGTGCCAGCAGCTTTGGCGGGAGTAAAGTAATCGAGACCCAGTACTTC. Translation: CASSFGGSKVIETQYF. The chain is built from TRBV11-2 and TRBJ2-5, with 7 bases aligning to TRBD2. V lost 3 bases, J lost 5 bases, and 12 bases stayed unmatched. The CDR3 length is 16 residues. CDR1 and CDR2 (germline): SGHAT, FQNNGV.

This clonotype occurred many times. This chain connects TRBV25-1 to TRBJ2-3, with D uncertain. The V and J ends lost 3 bases and 4 bases respectively, with 2 bases between them. Germline V gene lookup returns CDR1 MGHDK and CDR2 SYGVNS. The CDR3 is 11 amino acids. The CDR3 DNA reads as TGTGCCAGCAGTGATGCAGATACGCAGTATTTT. Its protein product is CASSDADTQYF. Full variable domain (remainder filled in from reference TRBV25-1 and TRBJ2-3): EADIYQTPRYLVIGTGKKITLECSQTMGHDKMYWYQQDPGMELHLIHYSYGVNSTEKGDLSSESTVSRIRTEHFPLTLESARPSHTSQYLCASSDADTQYFGPGTRLTVL.

The V call is TRBV10-2, the J call TRBJ2-3; 11 nucleotides align to TRBD1. The V and J ends lost 6 bases and 5 bases, in that order; junction bases with no gene match: 4. Germline loops: CDR1 WSHSY, CDR2 SAAADI. The CDR3 sequence is 14 residues long. The DNA of the CDR3 is TGCGCCAGCAGACCCGGGACAGGGGGAGATACGCAGTATTTT. Residues: CASRPGTGGDTQYF.

This clonotype was seen ten or more times. The chain carries TRBV20-1 and TRBJ1-1; 7 bases map to TRBD1. CDR3 length: 15 amino acids. CDR1 is DFQATT and CDR2 is SNEGSKA in the germline V gene (reference sequence). V lost 5 bases to trimming and J lost 5 bases; unmatched junction nucleotides: 14. As DNA, the CDR3 is TGCAGTGCTGATACAGGGGATAGGGTTGGGACTGAAGCTTTCTTT. It translates to CSADTGDRVGTEAFF.

This clonotype was seen ten or more times. The rearrangement joins TRBV20-1 to TRBJ1-5; the match to TRBD1 covers 11 bases. J was trimmed by 2 bases and V by 6 bases; bases with no gene match: 6. There are 15 residues in the CDR3. Germline CDR1 DFQATT, CDR2 SNEGSKA (reference sequence). The CDR3 loop is CSAMDRGLGNQPQHF. CDR3 nucleotide sequence: TGCAGTGCGATGGACAGGGGGCTTGGCAATCAGCCCCAGCATTTT.

In this sample, this clonotype turned up many times. This rearrangement joins TRBV28 to TRBJ2-3; TRBD2 aligns across 11 bases. The CDR3 covers 17 residues. Trimming took 5 bases from V and 2 from J; bases not matched to a gene: 9. Germline lookup yields CDR1 MDHEN and CDR2 SYDVKM. The CDR3 reads CASSLGVAGGVTDTQYF. CDR3 coding DNA: TGTGCCAGCAGTCTGGGGGTAGCGGGGGGGGTCACAGATACGCAGTATTTT.

The chain couples TRBV24-1 to TRBJ2-3; D gene uncertain. Germline V gives CDR1 KGHDR, CDR2 SFDVKD. V lost 7 bases and J lost 4, with 8 bases in between. The CDR3 covers 12 residues. CDR3 sequence (DNA): TGTGCCACCAGGGCGGATGCAGATACGCAGTATTTT. It specifies CATRADADTQYF.

This clonotype was recorded at least ten times. The chain recombines TRBV18 with TRBJ1-1; no clear D. Trimming stripped 3 bases from V and 0 bases from J, with 5 bases between. Germline V gives CDR1 KGHSH, CDR2 LQKENI. CDR3 length equals 13 residues. The CDR3: CASSPALNTEAFF. CDR3 bases: TGTGCCAGCTCACCGGCACTGAACACTGAAGCTTTCTTT.

The rearrangement links TRBV2 to TRBJ2-1; D is unclear. The CDR3 has 13 residues. V was pared by 8 bases and J by 7 bases, with 15 bases between. Germline V lookup: CDR1 SNHLY, CDR2 FYNNEI. The CDR3 here is CASDGRLLNEQFF. In DNA, the CDR3 is TGTGCCAGCGATGGCAGGCTTTTAAATGAGCAGTTCTTC.

This clonotype was seen repeatedly, ten times or more. The V call is TRBV6-2 or TRBV6-3, the J call TRBJ2-3; D not certain. The V end was cut by 0 bases, the J end by 3 bases, with 4 bases between. CDR1 and CDR2 from the germline V gene are MNHEY and SVGEGT. The CDR3 length is 13 residues. The CDR3 reads CASSYSKTDTQYF. In nucleotides, the CDR3 is TGTGCCAGCAGTTACTCGAAAACAGATACGCAGTATTTT.

A note on this clonotype: A read error may be the cause here, since a much bigger clone is one base away. The chain couples TRBV21-1 to TRBJ2-1; the table's D call, TRBD1, was not checked against the DNA. TRBV21-1 is flagged as a pseudogene. This CDR3 spans 14 amino acids. CDR3 DNA sequence: TGTGCCAGCGCCACCGGGGCGAGATACGATGAGCAGTTCTTC. Translation gives CASATGARYDEQFF.

The CDR3 DNA sequence: TGTGCCAGTTCTCCGGACAGAGTGAACACTGAAGCTTTCTTT. This encodes CASSPDRVNTEAFF. The rearrangement joins TRBV19 to TRBJ1-1, with D perhaps matching TRBD1 (6 bases). Trimming stripped 8 bases from V and 0 bases from J, with 13 bases between. Looked up from germline, CDR1 is LNHDA and CDR2 is SQIVND (reference sequence). This CDR3 is 14 amino acids long.

This clonotype has just a few counts. V gene TRBV20-1 combines with J gene TRBJ2-2, with a possible D match to TRBD2 (6 bases). The germline V gene encodes CDR1 DFQATT and CDR2 SNEGSKA (reference sequence). The CDR3 spans 15 residues. The V and J ends lost 0 bases and 2 bases respectively, with 10 bases between them. CDR3 DNA sequence: TGCAGTGCTAGAGATTTGGGACTTAACACCGGGGAGCTGTTTTTT. This gives the protein CSARDLGLNTGELFF.

Only a few counts were recorded for this clonotype. The chain joins TRBV5-1 to TRBJ2-5; 9 nucleotides agree with TRBD2. CDR3 length equals 15 residues. CDR1 and CDR2 from the germline V gene are SGHRS and YFSETQ. V dropped 6 bases and J dropped 2; count of bases not matched to a gene: 8. In DNA, the CDR3 is TGCGCCAGCAAAGGAGCGGGGGGTTTTCAAGAGACCCAGTACTTC. Its translation is CASKGAGGFQETQYF.

This clonotype was recorded at least ten times. The J gene is TRBJ2-7, the V gene TRBV20-1; 10 bases line up with TRBD1. Germline assignment: CDR1 DFQATT and CDR2 SNEGSKA (reference sequence). V gave up 7 bases and J gave up 3 bases; unmatched junction bases: 3. The CDR3 covers 12 residues. In nucleotides, the CDR3 is TGCAGTGGCGGGACAGGGGTCTACGAGCAGTACTTC. This translates into CSGGTGVYEQYF.

This clonotype was found a few times. The V gene is TRBV7-2, the J gene TRBJ2-2; D could derive from TRBD1 or TRBD2 (5 bases each). Between the trimmed V and J ends, which lost 2 bases and 1 base, there was a span of 11 bases. Germline-derived CDR1 and CDR2 are SGHTA and FQGNSA. The CDR3 spans 16 residues. CDR3 DNA sequence: TGTGCCAGCAGCTTAACCGGGACGGTGAACACCGGGGAGCTGTTTTTT. Translating gives CASSLTGTVNTGELFF.

The rearrangement uses TRBV30 and TRBJ2-1; D gene unclear. Looked up from germline, CDR1 is GTSNPN and CDR2 is SVGIG (reference sequence). Trimming cost V 5 bases and J 1 base, with 3 bases left between them. This CDR3 comprises 11 residues. This CDR3 reads CAWESYNEQFF. In DNA, the CDR3 is TGTGCCTGGGAATCCTACAATGAGCAGTTCTTC.

Turning to this clonotype: This sequence may be a read error, since a much larger clone differs from it by one base. The V gene is TRBV5-1, the J gene TRBJ2-3; 12 bases map to TRBD2. The germline V gene has CDR1 SGHRS and CDR2 YFSETQ. The CDR3 is 18 residues long. CDR3 residues: CVSSLEASGRARGDTQYF. The CDR3 DNA follows: TGCGTCAGCAGCTTGGAGGCTAGCGGGAGGGCCCGGGGAGATACGCAGTATTTT.